Ten or more counts support the clone carrying this TCR beta chain. The antigen is not known. Germline V gene data show CDR1 as SEHNR and CDR2 as FQNEAQ (reference sequence). This CDR3 has 14 amino acids. Deletions cut 1 base from V and 7 bases from J, with 11 bases between. Amplified regions were TCR beta CDR3 sequences from RNA transcripts. The HTBI primer set served for first-round RT-PCR of the TCR CDR3. TCRdb re-called the multiplex PCR reads with MiXCR, one entry per CDR3 protein. The profile shows 250,000 or so distinct CDR3 sequences, over 12% of them singletons. This entry is derived from a study of T cells in Graves' hyperthyroidism and ophthalmopathy. Overall study context: Peripheral blood was drawn at first diagnosis, prior to all treatment. The study's findings and limits: Ophthalmopathy and stable hyperthyroidism were separated by a 13 V-J model. With a median lead of around 6.7 months before onset, the model predicted ophthalmopathy.

Thyroid ultrasound and orbital computed tomography, with clinical symptoms and serum thyroxine and TRAb, informed diagnoses. This receptor was identified in a woman aged 45-65 years with Graves' hyperthyroidism that later progressed to Graves' ophthalmopathy. The sample taken for sequencing was blood. This chain links TRBV7-9 with TRBJ1-5; D gene unclear. Here the CDR3 reads CASSLDLWNQPQHF. As DNA, the CDR3 is TGTGCCAGCAGCTTAGATCTGTGGAACCAGCCCCAGCATTTT.